This T cell receptor (beta chain) was sequenced in a study of shared clonotypes between healthy human individuals. The study's findings and limits: Larger estimated richness was generally recorded for naive subsets relative to memory subsets.

In germline, CDR1 is SGHAT, CDR2 FQDESV (reference sequence). The ends were cut back, 3 bases at V and 8 bases at J, with 13 bases in the middle. CDR3 length: 13 amino acids. Sequencing used immunoSEQ multiplex PCR; TCRdb keeps in-frame clones, though not all of them. The sample carries under 1,900,000 clones, 98% recorded once. About this clone: No antigen is known for it.

The chain couples TRBV11-1 to TRBJ1-1; D is ambiguous. The sample comprised naive CD4+ T cells sorted from blood. Subset noted: CD45RA+ positively selected. The clonotype was recovered from a man aged 30-40 years in good health. The CDR3 protein is CASSLRPGVEAFF. In nucleotides, the CDR3 is TGTGCCAGCAGCTTGCGGCCAGGAGTAGAAGCTTTCTTT.